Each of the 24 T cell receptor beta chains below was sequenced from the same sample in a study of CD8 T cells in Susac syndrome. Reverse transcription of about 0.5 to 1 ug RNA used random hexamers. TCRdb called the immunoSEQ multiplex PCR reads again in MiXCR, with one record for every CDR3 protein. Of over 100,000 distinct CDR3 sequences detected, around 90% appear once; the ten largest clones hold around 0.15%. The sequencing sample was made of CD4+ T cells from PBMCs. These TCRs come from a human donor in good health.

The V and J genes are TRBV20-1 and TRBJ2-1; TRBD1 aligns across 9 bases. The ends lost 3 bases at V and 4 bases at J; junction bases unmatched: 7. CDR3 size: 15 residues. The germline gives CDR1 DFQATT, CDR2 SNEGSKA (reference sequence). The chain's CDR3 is CSASPDRGVYNEQFF. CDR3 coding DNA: TGCAGTGCTAGTCCCGACAGGGGGGTTTACAATGAGCAGTTCTTC.

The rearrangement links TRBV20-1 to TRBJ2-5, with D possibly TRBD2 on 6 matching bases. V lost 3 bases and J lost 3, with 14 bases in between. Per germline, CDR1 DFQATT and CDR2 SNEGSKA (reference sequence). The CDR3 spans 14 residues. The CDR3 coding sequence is TGCAGTGCTAGGCCGACTAGATTTGAAGAGACCCAGTACTTC. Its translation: CSARPTRFEETQYF.

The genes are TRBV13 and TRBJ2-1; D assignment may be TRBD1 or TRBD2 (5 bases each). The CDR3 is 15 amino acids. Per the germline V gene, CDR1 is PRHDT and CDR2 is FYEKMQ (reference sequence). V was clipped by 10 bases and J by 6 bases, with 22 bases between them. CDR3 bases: TGTGCCACCTCCCCCAGGGCGAAGCGGTCCAATGAGCAGTTCTTC. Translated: CATSPRAKRSNEQFF.

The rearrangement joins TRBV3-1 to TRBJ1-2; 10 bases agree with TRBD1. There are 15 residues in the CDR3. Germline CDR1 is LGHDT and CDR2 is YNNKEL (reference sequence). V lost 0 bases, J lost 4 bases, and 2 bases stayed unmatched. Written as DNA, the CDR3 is TGTGCCAGCAGCCAAGAAGGACAGGGGGGCTATGGCTACACCTTC. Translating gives CASSQEGQGGYGYTF.

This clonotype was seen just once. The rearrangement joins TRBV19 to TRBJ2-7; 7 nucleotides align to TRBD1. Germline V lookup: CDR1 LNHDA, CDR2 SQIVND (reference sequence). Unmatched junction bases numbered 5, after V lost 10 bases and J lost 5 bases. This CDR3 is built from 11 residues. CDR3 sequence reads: CATTTGDEQYF. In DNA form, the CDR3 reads TGTGCCACCACAACAGGGGACGAGCAGTACTTC.

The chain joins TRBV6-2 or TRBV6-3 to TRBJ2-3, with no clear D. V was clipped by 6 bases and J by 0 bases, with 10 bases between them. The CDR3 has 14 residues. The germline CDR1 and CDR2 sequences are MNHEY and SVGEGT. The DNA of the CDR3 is TGTGCCAGCAGGGCTTTCTCTAGCACAGATACGCAGTATTTT. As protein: CASRAFSSTDTQYF.

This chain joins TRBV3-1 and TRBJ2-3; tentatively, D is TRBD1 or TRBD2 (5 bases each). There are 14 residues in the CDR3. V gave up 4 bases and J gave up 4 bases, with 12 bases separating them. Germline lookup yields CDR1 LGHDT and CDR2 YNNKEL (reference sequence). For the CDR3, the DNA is TGTGCCAGCAGCCTTCGAGGGGCCCCAGATACGCAGTATTTT. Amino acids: CASSLRGAPDTQYF.

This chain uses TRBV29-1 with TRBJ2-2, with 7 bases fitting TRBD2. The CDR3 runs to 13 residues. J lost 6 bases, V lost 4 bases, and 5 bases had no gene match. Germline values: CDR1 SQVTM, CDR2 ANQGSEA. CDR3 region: CSVGEGGAGELFF. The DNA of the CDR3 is TGCAGCGTTGGGGAGGGAGGAGCCGGGGAGCTGTTTTTT.

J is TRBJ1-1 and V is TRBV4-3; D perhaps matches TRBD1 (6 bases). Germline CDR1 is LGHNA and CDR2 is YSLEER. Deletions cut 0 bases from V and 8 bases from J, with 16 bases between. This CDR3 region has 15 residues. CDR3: CASSQELRPDREAFF. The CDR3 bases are TGCGCCAGCAGCCAAGAACTAAGGCCAGACAGGGAAGCTTTCTTT.

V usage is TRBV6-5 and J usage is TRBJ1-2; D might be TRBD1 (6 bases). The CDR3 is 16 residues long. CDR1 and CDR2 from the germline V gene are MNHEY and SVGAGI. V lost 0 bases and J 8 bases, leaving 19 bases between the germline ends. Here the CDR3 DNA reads TGTGCCAGCAGTTACTCGAGGGGGAGGAGGCGAGACGGCTACACCTTC. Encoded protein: CASSYSRGRRRDGYTF.

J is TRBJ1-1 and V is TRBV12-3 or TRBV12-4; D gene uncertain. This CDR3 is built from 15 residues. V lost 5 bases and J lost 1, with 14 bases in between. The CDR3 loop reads CASSPPRSGNTEAFF. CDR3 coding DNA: TGTGCCAGCAGTCCACCAAGATCAGGGAACACTGAAGCTTTCTTT.

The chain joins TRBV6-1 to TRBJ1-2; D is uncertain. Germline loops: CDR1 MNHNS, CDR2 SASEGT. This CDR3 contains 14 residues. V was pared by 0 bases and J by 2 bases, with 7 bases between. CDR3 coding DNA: TGTGCCAGCAGTGAAGCGACCGGAAACTATGGCTACACCTTC. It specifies CASSEATGNYGYTF.

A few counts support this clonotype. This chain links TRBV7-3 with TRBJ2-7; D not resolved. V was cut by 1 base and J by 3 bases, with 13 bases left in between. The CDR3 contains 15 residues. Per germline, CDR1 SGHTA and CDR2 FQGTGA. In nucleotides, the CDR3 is TGTGCCAGCAGCTTAAATCCGGGTCCCGGCTACGAGCAGTACTTC. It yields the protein CASSLNPGPGYEQYF.

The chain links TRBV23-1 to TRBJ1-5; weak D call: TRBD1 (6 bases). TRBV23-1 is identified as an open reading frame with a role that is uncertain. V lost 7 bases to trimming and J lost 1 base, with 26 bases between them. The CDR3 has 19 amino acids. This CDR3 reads CASNVILFGQRLSNQPQHF. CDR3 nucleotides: TGCGCCAGCAATGTTATCTTGTTTGGACAGAGACTGAGCAATCAGCCCCAGCATTTT.

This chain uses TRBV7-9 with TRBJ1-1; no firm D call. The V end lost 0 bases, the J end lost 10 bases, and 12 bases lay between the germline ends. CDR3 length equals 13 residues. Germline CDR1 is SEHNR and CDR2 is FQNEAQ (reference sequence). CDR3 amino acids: CASSLAQRAGAFF. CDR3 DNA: TGTGCCAGCAGCTTAGCGCAGCGGGCGGGAGCTTTCTTT. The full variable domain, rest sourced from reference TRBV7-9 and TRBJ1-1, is DTGVSQNPRHKITKRGQNVTFRCDPISEHNRLYWYRQTLGQGPEFLTYFQNEAQLEKSRLLSDRFSAERPKGSFSTLEIQRTEQGDSAMYLCASSLAQRAGAFFGQGTRLTVV.

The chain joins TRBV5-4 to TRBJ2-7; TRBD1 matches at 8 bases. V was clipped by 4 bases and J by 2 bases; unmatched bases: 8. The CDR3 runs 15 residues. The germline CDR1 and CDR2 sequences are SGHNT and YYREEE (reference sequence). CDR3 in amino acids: CASSVAWDRTYEQYF. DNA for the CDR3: TGTGCCAGCAGCGTTGCATGGGACAGGACCTACGAGCAGTACTTC.

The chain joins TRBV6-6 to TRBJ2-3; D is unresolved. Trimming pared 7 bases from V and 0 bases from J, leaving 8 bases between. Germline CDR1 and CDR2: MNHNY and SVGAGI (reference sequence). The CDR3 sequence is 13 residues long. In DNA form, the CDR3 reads TGTGCCAGCAACCAGCAGAGCACAGATACGCAGTATTTT. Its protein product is CASNQQSTDTQYF.

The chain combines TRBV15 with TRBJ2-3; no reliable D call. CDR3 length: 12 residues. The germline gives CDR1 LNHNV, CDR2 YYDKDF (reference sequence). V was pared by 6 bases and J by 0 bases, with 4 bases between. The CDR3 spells CATSPSTDTQYF. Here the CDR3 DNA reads TGTGCCACCAGTCCCAGCACAGATACGCAGTATTTT. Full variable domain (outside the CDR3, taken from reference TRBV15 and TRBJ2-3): DAMVIQNPRYQVTQFGKPVTLSCSQTLNHNVMYWYQQKSSQAPKLLFHYYDKDFNNEADTPDNFQSRRPNTSFCFLDIRSPGLGDTAMYLCATSPSTDTQYFGPGTRLTVL.

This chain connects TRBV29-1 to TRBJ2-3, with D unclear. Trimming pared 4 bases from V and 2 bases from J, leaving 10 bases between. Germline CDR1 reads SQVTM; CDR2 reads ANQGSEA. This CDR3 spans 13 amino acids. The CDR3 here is CSVAGSVTDTQYF. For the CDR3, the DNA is TGCAGCGTTGCAGGATCGGTCACAGATACGCAGTATTTT.

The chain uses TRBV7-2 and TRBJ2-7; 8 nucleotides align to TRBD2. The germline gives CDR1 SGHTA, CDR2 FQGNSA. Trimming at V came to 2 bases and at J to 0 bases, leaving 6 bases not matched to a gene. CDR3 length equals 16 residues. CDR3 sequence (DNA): TGTGCCAGCAGCTTACGGGGGGGGGACACCTCCTACGAGCAGTACTTC. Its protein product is CASSLRGGDTSYEQYF.

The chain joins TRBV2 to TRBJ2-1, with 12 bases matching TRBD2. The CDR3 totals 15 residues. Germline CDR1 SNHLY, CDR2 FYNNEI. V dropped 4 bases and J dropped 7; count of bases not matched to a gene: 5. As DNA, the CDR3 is TGTGCCAGCAGTGCACTAGCGGGAGGTGGAAATGAGCAGTTCTTC. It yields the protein CASSALAGGGNEQFF. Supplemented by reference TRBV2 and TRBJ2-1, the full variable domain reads EPEVTQTPSHQVTQMGQEVILRCVPISNHLYFYWYRQILGQKVEFLVSFYNNEISEKSEIFDDQFSVERPDGSNFTLKIRSTKLEDSAMYFCASSALAGGGNEQFFGPGTRLTVL.

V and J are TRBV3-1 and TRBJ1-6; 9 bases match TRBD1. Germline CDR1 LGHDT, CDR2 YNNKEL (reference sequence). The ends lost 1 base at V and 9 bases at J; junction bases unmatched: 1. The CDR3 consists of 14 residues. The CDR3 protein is CASSQAQGASPLHF. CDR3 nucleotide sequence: TGTGCCAGCAGCCAAGCACAGGGGGCTTCACCCCTCCACTTT.

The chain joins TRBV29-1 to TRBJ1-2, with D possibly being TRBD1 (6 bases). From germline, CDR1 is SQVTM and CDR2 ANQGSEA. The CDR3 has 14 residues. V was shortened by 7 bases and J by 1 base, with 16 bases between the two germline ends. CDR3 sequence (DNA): TGCAGCGCCGGTACCAGGGGCCTTAACTATGGCTACACCTTC. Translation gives CSAGTRGLNYGYTF. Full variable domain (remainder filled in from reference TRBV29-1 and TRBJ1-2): SAVISQKPSRDICQRGTSLTIQCQVDSQVTMMFWYRQQPGQSLTLIATANQGSEATYESGFVIDKFPISRPNLTFSTLTVSNMSPEDSSIYLCSAGTRGLNYGYTFGSGTRLTVV.

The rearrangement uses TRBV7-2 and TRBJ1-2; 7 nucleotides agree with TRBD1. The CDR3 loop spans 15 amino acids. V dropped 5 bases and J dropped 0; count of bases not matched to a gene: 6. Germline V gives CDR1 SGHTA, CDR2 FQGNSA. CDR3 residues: CASSLRQGANYGYTF. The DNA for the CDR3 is TGTGCCAGCAGCCTGAGACAGGGAGCTAACTATGGCTACACCTTC.